This T cell receptor beta chain originates from a study of shared clonotypes between healthy human individuals. A CD45RA+ naive subset and a CD45RA-negative memory subset were split from CD4+ cells. Study results and limitations: Richness estimates generally favored naive over memory subsets. Rarefaction exposed incomplete sorted-subset sequencing despite large depth.

Details on this clone: Its antigen is currently unknown.

Germline CDR1 is GTSNPN and CDR2 is SVGIG (reference sequence). The V gene lost 4 bases and the J gene lost 0 bases, with 9 bases spanning the gap. The CDR3 extends over 13 amino acids. TCRdb's copy holds only in-frame clones and misses some; the assay was immunoSEQ multiplex PCR. The table lists some 1 million clones, about 76% of them singletons. The sequencing sample was made of memory CD4+ T cells sorted from blood. Subset defined: CD45RA-negative fraction. The sequence was obtained from a man aged 18 to 30 in good health. V gene TRBV30 combines with J gene TRBJ1-1; possible D gene TRBD1, 6 bases. The CDR3 region has the DNA TGTGCCTGGACACAGGGAATGAACACTGAAGCTTTCTTT. Amino acids: CAWTQGMNTEAFF.